This T cell receptor (beta chain) came from a study of brain T cells in children with intractable seizures. Study-level findings and limits: Clones missing pre-surgery may reflect undersampling of that blood sample.

In regard to this clone: Antigen: not known.

CDR1 is MNHEY, CDR2 SVGAGI, per germline. V was pared by 8 bases and J by 6 bases, with 6 bases of the junction left unmatched. The CDR3 has 13 residues. Surgery cases with the highest brain T cell transcript signatures were chosen for sequencing. Patients received at least one anti-epileptic drug before surgery. Using immunoSEQ multiplex PCR, the repertoire was profiled, and TCRdb retains in-frame clones only, with some absent. The sample yields 100,000 to 120,000 clones, approximately 94% seen once. The specimen comprised peripheral blood, sampled at surgery. This TCR came from a boy under two years old with hemimegalencephaly and intractable seizures. The V call is TRBV6-5, the J call TRBJ2-2; TRBD2 aligns across 7 bases. The CDR3 region is CASRGRESGELFF. CDR3 nucleotides: TGTGCCAGCCGCGGGAGAGAGTCCGGGGAGCTGTTTTTT.